This section outlines one T cell receptor (beta chain) sequence together with its context. Its cognate antigen is unknown. These data belong to a study of OX40 agonist ivuxolimab in advanced cancers. Study-wide points: Patients who responded partially at 0.1-3.0 mg/kg showed clonal expansion ranking among the lowest.

V gave up 2 bases and J gave up 1 base, with 11 bases separating them. Germline V gene data show CDR1 as ENHRY and CDR2 as SYGVKD. The CDR3 consists of 15 residues. Sequencing used immunoSEQ multiplex PCR; TCRdb keeps in-frame clones, though not all of them. The sample has over 60,000 clones; roughly nine tenths are singletons. The chain couples TRBV10-3 to TRBJ1-1; D ambiguous. The clonotype was recovered from an adult with an advanced solid tumor such as melanoma, head and neck, liver or kidney cancer. The material sequenced was CD4+ or CD8+ T cells sorted from blood, taken in a trial of the OX40 agonist ivuxolimab. The CDR3 DNA reads as TGTGCCATCAGTGAGAGGGTTACCGGGAACACTGAAGCTTTCTTT. It encodes CAISERVTGNTEAFF.